These T cell receptor beta chains were read from a single sample in a study of cytomegalovirus exposure and HLA in healthy donors. Here immunoSEQ multiplex PCR was the method, and the copy in TCRdb shows in-frame clones only, minus some. Here the sample spans over 75,000 clones, roughly 91% being singletons. Sequenced sample: PBMCs. Receptors originate from a man in his thirties or forties in good health and CMV-seronegative. The CDR3 runs from the conserved cysteine through the conserved F or W. A D gene is named only where the DNA matches it firmly. Only part of the rows carry a size: once, few, many, or a class if the clone is expanded.

clone_size: .
d_call: .
j_call: TRBJ1-6
v_call: TRBV27
cdr3_aa: CASSQTAFYNSPLHF
cdr3_nt: TGTGCCAGCAGTCAGACAGCGTTCTATAATTCACCCCTCCACTTT

clone_size: .
d_call: .
j_call: TRBJ2-7
v_call: TRBV19
cdr3_aa: CASSIRVPPYEQYF
cdr3_nt: TGTGCCAGTAGTATTCGAGTCCCTCCCTACGAGCAGTACTTC

clone_size: .
d_call: .
j_call: TRBJ1-1
v_call: TRBV18
cdr3_aa: CASSPQPMNTEAFF
cdr3_nt: TGTGCCAGCTCACCACAGCCTATGAACACTGAAGCTTTCTTT

clone_size: .
d_call: .
j_call: TRBJ2-5
v_call: TRBV9
cdr3_aa: CASSGPGERTQYF
cdr3_nt: TGTGCCAGCAGCGGACCGGGAGAGAGGACCCAGTACTTC

clone_size: .
d_call: .
j_call: TRBJ2-4
v_call: TRBV15
cdr3_aa: CAASGSGSAKNIQYF
cdr3_nt: TGTGCAGCCTCAGGATCGGGGTCAGCCAAAAACATTCAGTACTTC

clone_size: .
d_call: TRBD1
j_call: TRBJ1-2
v_call: TRBV29-1
cdr3_aa: CSVFTGGSNYGYTF
cdr3_nt: TGCAGCGTTTTCACAGGGGGCTCTAACTATGGCTACACCTTC

clone_size: .
d_call: .
j_call: TRBJ2-5
v_call: TRBV5-1
cdr3_aa: CASSLMSPRQETQYF
cdr3_nt: TGCGCCAGCAGCTTGATGAGTCCCCGACAAGAGACCCAGTACTTC

clone_size: once
d_call: TRBD1
j_call: TRBJ2-7
v_call: TRBV28
cdr3_aa: CASRDRLHEQYF
cdr3_nt: TGTGCCAGCCGGGACAGGCTCCACGAGCAGTACTTC

clone_size: few
d_call: .
j_call: TRBJ1-6
v_call: TRBV18
cdr3_aa: CASSPPSGSELPLSPLHF
cdr3_nt: TGTGCCAGCTCACCACCTTCCGGCAGCGAACTACCACTTTCACCCCTCCACTTT

clone_size: .
d_call: .
j_call: TRBJ2-3
v_call: TRBV10-3
cdr3_aa: CAIKSGSSTDTQYF
cdr3_nt: TGTGCCATCAAGTCAGGGTCTAGCACAGATACGCAGTATTTT

clone_size: .
d_call: .
j_call: TRBJ2-7
v_call: TRBV28
cdr3_aa: CASSSLMRGLAREQYF
cdr3_nt: TGTGCCAGCAGTTCCCTAATGAGGGGGTTAGCTCGCGAGCAGTACTTC

clone_size: .
d_call: TRBD1
j_call: TRBJ2-7
v_call: TRBV28
cdr3_aa: CASSSRQGIKQYF
cdr3_nt: TGTGCCAGCAGTTCAAGACAGGGTATCAAGCAGTACTTC

clone_size: .
d_call: .
j_call: TRBJ1-5
v_call: TRBV29-1
cdr3_aa: CSVRDTGVAAQHF
cdr3_nt: TGCAGCGTTCGCGACACGGGGGTTGCCGCCCAGCATTTT

clone_size: .
d_call: TRBD2
j_call: TRBJ2-7
v_call: TRBV5-1
cdr3_aa: CASSPPLAGGPYEQYF
cdr3_nt: TGCGCCAGCAGCCCGCCGTTAGCGGGAGGGCCCTACGAGCAGTACTTC

clone_size: once
d_call: .
j_call: TRBJ1-1
v_call: TRBV18
cdr3_aa: CASLQMNTEAFF
cdr3_nt: TGTGCCAGCTTGCAGATGAACACTGAAGCTTTCTTT